This T cell receptor beta chain was recorded in a study of technical replicates of blood from a few donors. The V and J ends lost 4 bases and 4 bases respectively, with 11 bases between them. CDR1 and CDR2 (germline): LNHDA, SQIVND (reference sequence). This CDR3 is built from 14 residues. Only in-frame clones appear in the TCRdb table, and some are missing; sequencing was by immunoSEQ multiplex PCR. The sample yields 70,000 or so clones, almost 99% seen once. This clone was observed once. The TCR sequence derives from a human donor in good health. V usage is TRBV19 and J usage is TRBJ1-5, with D uncertain. Sequences were obtained from T cells isolated from PBMCs. The DNA for the CDR3 is TGTGCCAGTAGTAGTCAGTCGGGGAATCAGCCCCAGCATTTT. Amino acid sequence: CASSSQSGNQPQHF.